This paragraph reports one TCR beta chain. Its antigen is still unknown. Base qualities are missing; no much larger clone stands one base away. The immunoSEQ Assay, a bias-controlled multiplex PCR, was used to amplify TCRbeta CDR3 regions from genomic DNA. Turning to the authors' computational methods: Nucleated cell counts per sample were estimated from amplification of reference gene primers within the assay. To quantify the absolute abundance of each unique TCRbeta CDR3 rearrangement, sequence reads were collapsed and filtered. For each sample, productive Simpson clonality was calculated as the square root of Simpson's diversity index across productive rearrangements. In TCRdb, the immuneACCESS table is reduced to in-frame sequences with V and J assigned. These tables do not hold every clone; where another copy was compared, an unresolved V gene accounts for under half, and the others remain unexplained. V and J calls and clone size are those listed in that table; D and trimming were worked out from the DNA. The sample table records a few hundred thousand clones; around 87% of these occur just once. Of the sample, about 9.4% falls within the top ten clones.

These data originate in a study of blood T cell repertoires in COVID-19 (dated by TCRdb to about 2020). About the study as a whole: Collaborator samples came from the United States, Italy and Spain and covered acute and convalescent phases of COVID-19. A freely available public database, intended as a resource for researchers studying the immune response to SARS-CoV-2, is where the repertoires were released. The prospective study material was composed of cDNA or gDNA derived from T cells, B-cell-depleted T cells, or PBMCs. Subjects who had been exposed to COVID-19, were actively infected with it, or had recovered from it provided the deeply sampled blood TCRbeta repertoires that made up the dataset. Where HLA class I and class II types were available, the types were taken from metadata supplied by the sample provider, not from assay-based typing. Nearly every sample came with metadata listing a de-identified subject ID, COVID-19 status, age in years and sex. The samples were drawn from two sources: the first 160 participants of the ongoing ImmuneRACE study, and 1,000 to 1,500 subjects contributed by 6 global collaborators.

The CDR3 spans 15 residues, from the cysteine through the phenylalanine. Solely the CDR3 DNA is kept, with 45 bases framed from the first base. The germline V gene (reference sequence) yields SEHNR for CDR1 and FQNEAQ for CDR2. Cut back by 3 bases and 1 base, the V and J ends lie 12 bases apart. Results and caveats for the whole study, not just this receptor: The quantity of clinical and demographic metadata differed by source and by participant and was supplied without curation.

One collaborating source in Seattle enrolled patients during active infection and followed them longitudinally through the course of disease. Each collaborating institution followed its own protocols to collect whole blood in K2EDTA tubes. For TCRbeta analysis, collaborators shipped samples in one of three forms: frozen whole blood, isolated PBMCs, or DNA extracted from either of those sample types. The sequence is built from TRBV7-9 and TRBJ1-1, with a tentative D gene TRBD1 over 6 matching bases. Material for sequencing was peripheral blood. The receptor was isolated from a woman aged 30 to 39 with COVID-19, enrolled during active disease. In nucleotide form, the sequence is TGTGCCAGCAGCTTCTGGACAGAGCAGAACACTGAAGCTTTCTTT. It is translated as CASSFWTEQNTEAFF.